This T cell receptor (beta chain) was captured in a study of STAT5B mutations in CD4+ large granular lymphocyte leukemia. The CDR3 covers 14 residues. Trimming left V 4 bases short and J 6 bases short, with 12 bases between. CDR1 and CDR2 (germline): LNHDA, SQIVND (reference sequence). The survey-level immunoSEQ assay was used. The data were produced by immunoSEQ multiplex PCR, yet TCRdb's version contains in-frame clones alone and is incomplete. Here the sample spans 31,000 or so clones, roughly four fifths being singletons. The table lists this clone with a few counts. The chain joins TRBV19 to TRBJ2-2; TRBD1 or TRBD2 may be the D gene (5 bases each). This TCR was sampled from a human donor in good health. Sample: CD4+ T cells from blood buffy coats. The CDR3 sequence is CASSTRGAAGELFF. DNA for the CDR3: TGTGCCAGTAGTACGAGAGGGGCGGCCGGGGAGCTGTTTTTT. The variable domain in full, completed from reference TRBV19 and TRBJ2-2, reads DGGITQSPKYLFRKEGQNVTLSCEQNLNHDAMYWYRQDPGQGLRLIYYSQIVNDFQKGDIAEGYSVSREKKESFPLTVTSAQKNPTAFYLCASSTRGAAGELFFGEGSRLTVL.